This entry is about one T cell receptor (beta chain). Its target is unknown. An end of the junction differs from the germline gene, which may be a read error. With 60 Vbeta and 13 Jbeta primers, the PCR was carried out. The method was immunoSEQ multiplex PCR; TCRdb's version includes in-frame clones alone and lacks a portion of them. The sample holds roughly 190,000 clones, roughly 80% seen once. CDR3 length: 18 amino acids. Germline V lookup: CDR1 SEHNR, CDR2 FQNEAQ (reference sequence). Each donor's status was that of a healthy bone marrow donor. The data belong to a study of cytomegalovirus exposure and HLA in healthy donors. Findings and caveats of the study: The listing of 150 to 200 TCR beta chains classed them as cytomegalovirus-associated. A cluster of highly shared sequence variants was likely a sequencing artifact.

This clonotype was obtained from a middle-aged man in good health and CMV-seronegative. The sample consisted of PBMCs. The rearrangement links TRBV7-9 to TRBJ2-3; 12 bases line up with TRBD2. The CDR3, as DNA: TGTTCCAGCACTCTGGGGCTAGCGGGGGGGCCGGGTACAGATACGCAGTATTTT. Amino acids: CSSTLGLAGGPGTDTQYF.